One T cell receptor (beta chain) is described in this entry. This clone turned up a few times. There is no known antigen for this receptor. Qualities for individual bases were not recorded, and no much larger clone is one base off. The entire amount of isolated RNA was reverse transcribed using the High Capacity cDNA Reverse Transcription Kit, so the sequenced TCRB transcripts were expressed ones. Deep immunoSEQ sequencing was applied to naive, central memory and regulatory T cell samples, giving an average of roughly 3.6 million total reads per sample. Sorted cells were lysed in RLT buffer and RNA was extracted with DNase-treated RNeasy Micro or Mini kits, depending on cell number. To prevent cross-contamination, each cell subset was processed individually, whereas patient and healthy donor samples were processed jointly. The immunoSEQ multiplex PCR was used to amplify TCRB sequences from cDNA, generating 87-bp fragments that spanned the CDR3 region. Sequencing of the amplicons was done on the Illumina HiSeq platform. The original pipeline was this. Synthetic template baselines were used to correct PCR bias computationally, reads within Hamming distance 2 were collapsed, and singletons that could not be merged were discarded. By aligning reads against IMGT, V, D and J genes, CDR3 length, and insertions or deletions at six rearrangement sites were assigned. Clonotype counts were normalized to sorted cell number within each subset before computing true diversity and Gini coefficients with the tcR R package. Repertoire sharing was quantified using the overlap coefficient calculated on TCRB nucleotide sequences. Out-of-frame TCRB sequences from naive cells were analyzed to stand in for the pre-selection repertoire. TCRdb retrieved this table from immuneACCESS and kept in-frame rearrangements only. Not all clones are present; in checked studies, unresolved V genes account for under half, and no reason is known for the remainder. V and J calls and clone size are given by that table; D and trimming were obtained from the DNA. The table for this sample lists hundreds of thousands of clones; about 71% of them were counted only once. About 0.05% of the sample rests with the top ten.

The source of the sample is a study of beta chain features in type 1 diabetes (dated by TCRdb to between 2017 and 2018). Background on the whole study: Mean age, gender distribution, total cell number and subset yield did not differ between patients and healthy donors. A total of 85 million to 140 million sorted cells were examined across all samples, and the number of cells per subset was strongly correlated with RNA yield. In the study, TCRB repertoires of sorted circulating CD4+ T cell subsets from recently diagnosed type 1 diabetes patients were compared with those of matched healthy donors. Regulatory and stem cell-like memory subsets were obtained from only 8 patients and about eight healthy donors, while naive and central memory subsets were obtained from all 30 or so donors.

A single peripheral blood draw of around 120 mL on average was collected from each donor into heparinised tubes. A BD FACSAria II and a panel including CD45RO, CCR7, CD25, CD127, CD95 and CD27 were used to sort naive, central memory, regulatory and stem cell-like memory CD4+ T cells. All sorted populations exceeded 98% purity. PBMCs were separated immediately by Lymphoprep density gradient centrifugation and were stained directly, without being cultured. Samples were stained and sorted in pairs, with one healthy donor and one patient per experiment, so that batch effects were minimized. What the work shows at the level of the full study, not this receptor alone: Fewer insertions and more nucleotide deletions at VDJ recombination sites were observed in patients with type 1 diabetes, implying thymic rearrangement abnormalities. Because small numbers of individuals were included in the HLA sub-analyses, any influence of HLA type on TCRB rearrangement was left unresolved. Because cDNA rather than genomic DNA was sequenced, highly expressing activated cells could have been over-represented, although no difference in activation and CD3 levels was found between groups. PCR may preferentially amplify shorter templates, but because patient and control samples were amplified and corrected together, any resulting skew would affect both groups equally. Naive, central memory and regulatory TCRB repertoires appeared more similar among patients than among healthy donors. A moderate but significant shortening of TCRB CDR3 length was observed in type 1 diabetes patients in all four CD4+ subsets.

The CDR3 contains 15 residues, cysteine and phenylalanine counted. The retained sequence is limited to the CDR3, 45 bases, with the frame set at the first base. CDR1 and CDR2 (SGDLS, YYNGEE) derive from the germline V gene. The V and J ends are trimmed by 4 bases and 2 bases, leaving 15 bases between them. The receptor's source is a man aged 25 to 40 in good health. The V and J genes are TRBV9 and TRBJ2-5, with the D gene uncertain. Sequenced input: naive CD4+ T cells from blood. What this sample's cell subset or site label stands for: true naive CD4+ T cells. In nucleotide form, the sequence is TGTGCCAGCAGCCCGGACGGGCTATTACAAGAGACCCAGTACTTC. Translated, this is CASSPDGLLQETQYF.